The 28 T cell receptor beta chains in this list originate from one sample, sequenced in a study of blood T cell repertoires in COVID-19. Only in-frame clones appear in the TCRdb table, and some are missing; sequencing was by immunoSEQ multiplex PCR. The sample shows some 260,000 clones, about 81% of them seen only once. Specimen: PBMCs or T cells enriched from blood (not recorded which). The receptor source for this set is a man aged 25-45 years with acute COVID-19.

This chain uses TRBV30 with TRBJ1-5; 7 bases are a match to TRBD1. This CDR3 spans 14 amino acids. Unmatched junction bases numbered 2, after V lost 1 base and J lost 2 bases. Germline lookup yields CDR1 GTSNPN and CDR2 SVGIG (reference sequence). In nucleotides, the CDR3 is TGTGCCTGGAGTGGAGGGGGCGGCAATCAGCCCCAGCATTTT. Amino acid sequence: CAWSGGGGNQPQHF.

The CDR3 DNA follows: TGTGCCAGCAGCTTTGACAGGGGGCAAGGCTACACCTTC. Its protein is CASSFDRGQGYTF. V is TRBV5-5 and J is TRBJ1-2; 10 positions match TRBD1. V lost 2 bases and J lost 8; bases outside the gene matches: 3. CDR3 length equals 13 residues. Germline assignment: CDR1 SGHKS and CDR2 YYEKEE (reference sequence).

The V call is TRBV30, the J call TRBJ2-1, with TRBD1 matching 9 bases. This CDR3 comprises 13 residues. V lost 2 bases, J lost 7 bases, and 3 bases stayed unmatched. Germline CDR1 is GTSNPN and CDR2 is SVGIG (reference sequence). The DNA for the CDR3 is TGTGCCTGGAGTAGGACAGGGGATAATGAGCAGTTCTTC. Translating gives CAWSRTGDNEQFF.

The chain has TRBV12-3 or TRBV12-4 and TRBJ1-2; perhaps TRBD1 as D (6 bases). The ends were cut back, 8 bases at V and 6 bases at J, with 16 bases in the middle. This CDR3 comprises 13 residues. DNA for the CDR3: TGTGCCAGCTTACCACAGGGTCGCAATGGCTACACCTTC. It specifies CASLPQGRNGYTF.

This chain connects TRBV24-1 to TRBJ1-1; D remains ambiguous. Deletions cut 3 bases from V and 3 bases from J, with 7 bases between. Germline CDR1 and CDR2: KGHDR and SFDVKD. The CDR3 runs to 13 residues. DNA for the CDR3: TGTGCCACCAGTGATCTGCGGGACACTGAAGCTTTCTTT. It codes for CATSDLRDTEAFF.

The rearrangement links TRBV11-2 to TRBJ2-1; 7 positions agree with TRBD1. Germline trimming cut 5 bases from V and 7 bases from J; bases unmatched to any gene: 2. The CDR3 covers 12 residues. The germline CDR1 and CDR2 sequences are SGHAT and FQNNGV. The CDR3 loop is CASSPQGNEQFF. The DNA of the CDR3 is TGTGCCAGCAGCCCACAGGGGAATGAGCAGTTCTTC.

The chain combines TRBV23-1 with TRBJ1-4; 7 bases line up with TRBD1. TRBV23-1 is recorded as an ORF, its role being uncertain. V shed 6 bases and J 7 bases; nucleotides not matched to a gene: 11. This CDR3 has 15 amino acids. The CDR3 here is CASRPISGGSEKLFF. The CDR3 bases are TGCGCCAGCAGGCCCATCTCAGGGGGGAGTGAAAAACTGTTTTTT.

The gene calls are TRBV3-1 (or the pseudogene TRBV3-2) and TRBJ1-5; D not resolved. The CDR3 is made up of 14 amino acids. V dropped 2 bases and J dropped 4 bases, with 9 bases sitting between them. Germline CDR1 is LGHDT and CDR2 is YNNKEL (reference sequence). CDR3 coding DNA: TGTGCCAGCAGCCAACGGAGGGTAAATCAGCCCCAGCATTTT. Protein sequence: CASSQRRVNQPQHF.

The genes are TRBV6-5 and TRBJ1-1; D may be TRBD1 (6 bases). The CDR3 is 15 residues long. Germline V CDR1 and CDR2: MNHEY, SVGAGI. Trimming removed 5 bases at V and 11 bases at J, with 24 bases between. The CDR3: CASSHLKGDVGAAFF. The CDR3 nucleotides are TGTGCCAGCAGTCACCTGAAGGGGGACGTGGGGGCTGCTTTCTTT.

The chain is built from TRBV7-9 and TRBJ2-5; 7 nucleotides align to TRBD1. V dropped 6 bases and J dropped 3; count of bases not matched to a gene: 7. CDR3 length equals 14 residues. From germline, CDR1 is SEHNR and CDR2 FQNEAQ (reference sequence). The CDR3 nucleotides are TGTGCCAGCAGTCGTGACAGGGTCGAAGAGACCCAGTACTTC. It codes for CASSRDRVEETQYF.

The V gene is TRBV25-1, the J gene TRBJ2-3; 7 bases are a match to TRBD1. V lost 4 bases, J lost 1 base, and 5 bases stayed unmatched. The CDR3 runs to 15 residues. Per germline, CDR1 MGHDK and CDR2 SYGVNS. Here the CDR3 DNA reads TGTGCCAGCAGTGGAACAGGGGTCCGCACAGATACGCAGTATTTT. Residues: CASSGTGVRTDTQYF.

The V and J genes are TRBV10-3 and TRBJ1-1; perhaps TRBD1 as D (5 bases). Germline CDR1 and CDR2: ENHRY and SYGVKD. Trimming shortened V by 6 bases and J by 3 bases, and 11 bases separated the two germline ends. The CDR3 totals 13 residues. The CDR3 sequence is CAIRPGEDTEAFF. The CDR3 DNA reads as TGTGCCATCAGGCCGGGGGAGGACACTGAAGCTTTCTTT.

The chain carries TRBV6-1 and TRBJ1-2, with D unresolved. V lost 2 bases to trimming and J lost 2 bases, with 12 bases between them. The CDR3 is made up of 15 amino acids. Germline CDR1 and CDR2: MNHNS and SASEGT. The CDR3 nucleotides read TGTGCCAGCAGTGAACCGGGAAAAACAAACTATGGCTACACCTTC. This sequence encodes CASSEPGKTNYGYTF.

In its sample, this clone was seen a few times. The chain is built from TRBV5-1 and TRBJ1-2; D is perhaps TRBD1 (6 bases). The CDR3 consists of 15 residues. Germline CDR1 and CDR2: SGHRS and YFSETQ. The ends were cut back, 4 bases at V and 4 bases at J, with 17 bases in the middle. DNA for the CDR3: TGCGCCAGCAGCGCTGCTCGGGGGGCCCCCTATGGCTACACCTTC. This gives the protein CASSAARGAPYGYTF.

This clone appeared once. The chain couples TRBV11-2 to TRBJ1-2; D might be TRBD1 (5 bases). V was cut by 3 bases and J by 7 bases, with 15 bases left in between. Germline assignment: CDR1 SGHAT and CDR2 FQNNGV. The length of the CDR3 is 14 residues. The chain's CDR3 is CASSFGEGRVGYTF. CDR3 DNA sequence: TGTGCCAGCAGCTTTGGGGAGGGACGAGTTGGCTACACCTTC.

As regards this clone: Its ends do not fully match the called genes, so a read error is possible. CDR3 nucleotide sequence: TGTGCTAGCAGCTCGGGGGGAGGCCCCTACAATGAGCAGTTCTTC. Translation gives CASSSGGGPYNEQFF. The chain has TRBV7-7 and TRBJ2-1; 7 bases are a match to TRBD2. CDR1 is SSHAT and CDR2 is FNYEAQ in the germline V gene (reference sequence). The CDR3 extends over 15 amino acids.

Comment on this clone: An end of the junction does not agree with germline; a read error may underlie this. The chain recombines TRBV5-1 with TRBJ2-1; tentatively, D is TRBD2 (6 bases). The CDR3 loop spans 16 amino acids. Looked up from germline, CDR1 is SGHRS and CDR2 is YFSETQ. The CDR3 reads CASSPQFGGSYNEQFF. As DNA, the CDR3 is TGTGCCAGCAGCCCACAATTTGGAGGGTCCTACAATGAGCAGTTCTTC.

V and J are TRBV4-1 and TRBJ1-3, with 8 positions matching TRBD1. This CDR3 has 16 residues. The V segment lost 1 base and the J segment 4 bases; nucleotides outside the gene matches: 6. The germline CDR1 and CDR2 sequences are MGHRA and YSYEKL. The CDR3 loop is CASSQVAQGVGNTIYF. DNA for the CDR3: TGCGCCAGCAGCCAAGTAGCACAGGGGGTCGGAAACACCATATATTTT.

The J gene is TRBJ1-1, the V gene TRBV19; D possibly corresponds to TRBD1 (5 bases). The V end lost 5 bases, the J end lost 0 bases, and 16 bases lay between the germline ends. Germline CDR1 reads LNHDA; CDR2 reads SQIVND (reference sequence). CDR3 length: 16 amino acids. In DNA, the CDR3 is TGTGCCAGTAGTGTCCGCGGGGGACCGGTGAACACTGAAGCTTTCTTT. Translated, it gives CASSVRGGPVNTEAFF.

The chain carries TRBV9 and TRBJ2-2, with a tentative D call TRBD2 (5 bases). Trimming removed 2 bases from V and 1 base from J, with 9 bases in between. This CDR3 spans 15 amino acids. Per germline, CDR1 SGDLS and CDR2 YYNGEE. The CDR3 region is CASSVGVGNTGELFF. CDR3 coding DNA: TGTGCCAGCAGCGTCGGGGTAGGGAACACCGGGGAGCTGTTTTTT.

The chain employs TRBV30 and TRBJ1-3; a possible D gene is TRBD1 (5 bases). With 4 bases removed from V and 8 bases from J, the gap between germline ends came to 12 bases. Per the germline V gene, CDR1 is GTSNPN and CDR2 is SVGIG (reference sequence). The CDR3 extends over 12 amino acids. The CDR3 region is CAWMGGADTIYF. CDR3 bases: TGTGCCTGGATGGGAGGGGCGGACACCATATATTTT.

This rearrangement joins TRBV5-5 to TRBJ1-5; TRBD1 matches at 8 bases. V was clipped by 3 bases and J by 6 bases; unmatched bases: 5. The CDR3 totals 14 residues. The germline V gene encodes CDR1 SGHKS and CDR2 YYEKEE (reference sequence). The CDR3 nucleotides read TGTGCCAGCAGCTGGACAGGGTCGGGTCAGCCCCAGCATTTT. This sequence encodes CASSWTGSGQPQHF.

V is TRBV28 and J is TRBJ1-4; D uncertain. The CDR3 is made up of 12 amino acids. Germline-derived CDR1 and CDR2 are MDHEN and SYDVKM. Trimming shortened V by 2 bases and J by 7 bases, and 5 bases separated the two germline ends. The CDR3 bases are TGTGCCAGCAGTTTACGGGGTGAAAAACTGTTTTTT. Protein sequence: CASSLRGEKLFF.

The chain links TRBV9 to TRBJ1-1; D gene ambiguous. Looked up from germline, CDR1 is SGDLS and CDR2 is YYNGEE. CDR3 length equals 15 residues. V lost 4 bases to trimming and J lost 5 bases, with 18 bases between them. This CDR3 reads CASSPPRGLATEAFF. The DNA for the CDR3 is TGTGCCAGCAGCCCCCCTAGAGGGTTGGCGACTGAAGCTTTCTTT. The variable domain in full, completed from reference TRBV9 and TRBJ1-1, reads DSGVTQTPKHLITATGQRVTLRCSPRSGDLSVYWYQQSLDQGLQFLIQYYNGEERAKGNILERFSAQQFPDLHSELNLSSLELGDSALYFCASSPPRGLATEAFFGQGTRLTVV.

With respect to this clone: This specimen includes other DNA sequences encoding the same CDR3. CDR3 sequence (DNA): TGCAGCGTCGGACAGGGGGACTATGGCTACACCTTC. Its protein product is CSVGQGDYGYTF. V gene TRBV29-1 combines with J gene TRBJ1-2; the match to TRBD1 covers 10 bases. V shed 6 bases and J 3 bases; nucleotides not matched to a gene: 1. This CDR3 region has 12 residues. The germline gives CDR1 SQVTM, CDR2 ANQGSEA. Full variable domain (remainder filled in from reference TRBV29-1 and TRBJ1-2): SAVISQKPSRDICQRGTSLTIQCQVDSQVTMMFWYRQQPGQSLTLIATANQGSEATYESGFVIDKFPISRPNLTFSTLTVSNMSPEDSSIYLCSVGQGDYGYTFGSGTRLTVV.

The chain combines TRBV23-1 with TRBJ2-7; D might be TRBD1 (5 bases). TRBV23-1 is identified as an open reading frame with a role that is uncertain. Between the trimmed V and J ends, which lost 4 bases and 2 bases, there was a span of 12 bases. This CDR3 is 14 amino acids long. The CDR3 spells CASSLPRQTYEQYV. For the CDR3, the DNA is TGCGCCAGCAGTCTACCGAGACAGACCTACGAGCAGTACGTC.

The rearrangement links TRBV28 to TRBJ2-3; TRBD1 aligns across 7 bases. The V segment lost 6 bases and the J segment 2 bases; nucleotides outside the gene matches: 8. Germline V CDR1 and CDR2: MDHEN, SYDVKM. The CDR3 has 15 residues. The CDR3 sequence: CASSAQGSHTDTQYF. CDR3 DNA sequence: TGTGCCAGCAGCGCACAGGGGTCTCACACAGATACGCAGTATTTT.

The chain has TRBV7-9 and TRBJ1-1, with D maybe TRBD1 (6 bases). The V and J ends lost 1 base and 2 bases respectively, with 8 bases between them. CDR1 and CDR2 from the germline V gene are SEHNR and FQNEAQ (reference sequence). There are 14 residues in the CDR3. The CDR3 DNA reads TGTGCCAGCAGCTTAGAGGGGGTCAACACTGAAGCTTTCTTT. This codes for CASSLEGVNTEAFF.